This T cell receptor beta chain came from a study of blood T cell repertoires in COVID-19. This CDR3 comprises 16 residues. CDR1 KGHSH and CDR2 LQKENI come from the germline V gene. V dropped 4 bases and J dropped 4; count of bases not matched to a gene: 10. Measured with immunoSEQ multiplex PCR; TCRdb has only the in-frame clones, and not every one. The sample shows about 90,000 clones, approximately 90% of them seen only once. The sample consisted of peripheral blood. V gene TRBV18 combines with J gene TRBJ1-1; 9 bases map to TRBD1. The origin of this receptor is a human donor with active COVID-19. The donor label of this sample is uncertain. The CDR3 reads CASSLKPGQGTTEAFF. The CDR3 DNA reads TGTGCCAGCTCACTAAAACCGGGACAGGGAACCACTGAAGCTTTCTTT. The complete variable domain, with remaining parts taken from reference TRBV18 and TRBJ1-1, reads NAGVMQNPRHLVRRRGQEARLRCSPMKGHSHVYWYRQLPEEGLKFMVYLQKENIIDESGMPKERFSAEFPKEGPSILRIQQVVRGDSAAYFCASSLKPGQGTTEAFFGQGTRLTVV.